These T cell receptor beta chains were read from a single sample in a study of cytomegalovirus exposure and HLA in healthy donors. Here immunoSEQ multiplex PCR was the method, and the copy in TCRdb shows in-frame clones only, minus some. The sample has roughly 75,000 clones, just under 95% seen once. Sequencing was done on a sample of PBMCs. The receptors originated from a man younger than 35 in good health and CMV-seropositive. Both conserved end residues are part of each CDR3. Fields, in order: V gene, D gene, J gene, clone size, CDR3 DNA, CDR3 protein. D genes are given only for firm matches. For some rows the clone size is stated as once, few or many, or as a class when expanded; others skip it.

TRBV7-9,TRBD2,TRBJ2-1,-,TGTGCCAGCAGCTTATTTAGCGGGGGGTCTAGGGGAAATGAGCAGTTCTTC,CASSLFSGGSRGNEQFF
TRBV6-1,TRBD1,TRBJ1-1,once,TGTGCCAGCCGCCCGGGACAGTGGAACACTGAAGCTTTCTTT,CASRPGQWNTEAFF
TRBV2,TRBD2,TRBJ2-3,-,TGTGCCAGCAGTGGCCCTAGCGGGGGGCTTAGCACAGATACGCAGTATTTT,CASSGPSGGLSTDTQYF
TRBV5-8,TRBD2,TRBJ2-4,-,TGTGCCAGCAGCTTGGAAGGGACTAGCGGGGGGACAAACATTCAGTACTTC,CASSLEGTSGGTNIQYF
TRBV19,TRBD1,TRBJ2-7,-,TGTGCCAGTACCGGACAGGGGACAGGTGAGCAGTACTTC,CASTGQGTGEQYF
TRBV18,-,TRBJ1-1,-,TGTGCCAGCTCACCTCGACCAGGGCACACTGAAGCTTTCTTT,CASSPRPGHTEAFF
TRBV2,TRBD2,TRBJ2-3,once,TGTGCCAGCATAATTCGTTCTAGCGGGACAGATACGCAGTATTTT,CASIIRSSGTDTQYF
TRBV7-9,-,TRBJ1-1,-,TGTGCCAGCAGCTTACTACAGGAAGCTTTCTTT,CASSLLQEAFF
TRBV2,TRBD2,TRBJ2-2,-,TGTGCCAGCAGACGGCGCGGGGGGAACACCGGGGAGCTGTTTTTT,CASRRRGGNTGELFF
TRBV28,-,TRBJ2-1,-,TGTGCCAGCAGAGCTCCTGGGACACGGCAGTTCTTC,CASRAPGTRQFF
TRBV6-5,TRBD1,TRBJ1-1,-,TGTGCCAGCAGTTACTCGACAGGGCGTGGAGCTTTCTTT,CASSYSTGRGAFF
TRBV2,-,TRBJ2-1,-,TGTGCCGGAGCGGTCTACAATGAGCAGTTCTTC,CAGAVYNEQFF
TRBV10-3,TRBD1,TRBJ1-2,-,TGTGCCATCAGTGAGTGGGAAGGGGGCGCAGGCTATGGCTACACCTTC,CAISEWEGGAGYGYTF
TRBV5-1,TRBD1,TRBJ2-3,once,TGCGCCAGCAGCCCGACAGGGGGGTTTACAGATACGCAGTATTTT,CASSPTGGFTDTQYF
TRBV5-4,TRBD1,TRBJ2-7,-,TGTGCCAGCAGCTTCCTTCCGGGACAGGGGAACGAGCAGTACTTC,CASSFLPGQGNEQYF
TRBV5-6,TRBD2,TRBJ2-2,-,TGTGCCAGCAGCCCATCTCTGGGCGGGAGTATCGTGGAGCTGTTTTTT,CASSPSLGGSIVELFF
TRBV20-1,-,TRBJ2-5,-,TGCAGTGCTAGAGATCGGGAGACCCAGTACTTC,CSARDRETQYF
TRBV5-1,-,TRBJ2-5,-,TGCGCCAGCAGGCTCGTCAGAGGAGCAGGGGTAGGGGAAGAGACCCAGTACTTC,CASRLVRGAGVGEETQYF
TRBV4-2,-,TRBJ1-4,-,TGTGCCAGCAGCCAAGTGTCAGCAACTAATGAAAAACTGTTTTTT,CASSQVSATNEKLFF
TRBV12-5,-,TRBJ2-1,-,TGTGCTAGTGGTTTCGATAGTATTGAGTTCTTC,CASGFDSIEFF
TRBV4-1,-,TRBJ2-6,-,TGCGCCAGCAGCCATTTACACTCTGGGGCCAACGTCCTGACTTTC,CASSHLHSGANVLTF
TRBV7-7,-,TRBJ1-1,-,TGTGCCAGCAGCAAGACACATAACACTGAAGCTTTCTTT,CASSKTHNTEAFF
TRBV2,TRBD2,TRBJ2-1,-,TGTGCCAGCATATTAGCGGGGGGGATCTTAGGCAATGAGCAGTTCTTC,CASILAGGILGNEQFF
TRBV21-1,-,TRBJ2-3,-,TGTGCCAGCAGCAAATTGAGTCGAGAGCGGGAGATTTCAGTGGATACGCAGTATTTT,CASSKLSREREISVDTQYF
TRBV6-6,-,TRBJ2-7,-,TGTGCCAGCAGTTCTCTGACTAACACCTACGAGCAGTACTTC,CASSSLTNTYEQYF
TRBV11-2,TRBD1,TRBJ2-7,-,TGTGCCACCACGCTTGGTCTCGCAGGACAGGGTTATTACGAGCAGTACTTC,CATTLGLAGQGYYEQYF
TRBV11-2,-,TRBJ2-6,once,TGTGCCAGCAGCGCCCGGAGTCCGGGTTACTCTGGGGCCAACGTCCTGACTTTC,CASSARSPGYSGANVLTF
TRBV5-1,TRBD1,TRBJ2-1,-,TGCGCCAGCTGGCCAGGGGGTGAGAATGAGCAGTTCTTC,CASWPGGENEQFF
TRBV7-2,-,TRBJ1-5,-,TGTGCCAGCAGCCCGGGGGGGCAGCAGCCCCAGCATTTT,CASSPGGQQPQHF
TRBV19,TRBD1,TRBJ1-5,once,TGTGCCAGTAGTATAGCGACAGGGGACCAGCCCCAGCATTTT,CASSIATGDQPQHF
TRBV12-5,TRBD1,TRBJ1-2,-,TGTGCTAGTGGTCCCCCGACAGGGAGATTTGGCTATGGCTACACCTTC,CASGPPTGRFGYGYTF
TRBV4-1,-,TRBJ1-2,-,TGCGCCAGCAGCCAAGAATGGCCGGGTAACTATGGCTACACCTTC,CASSQEWPGNYGYTF
TRBV11-2,-,TRBJ1-5,-,TGTGCCAGCAGTCTGGGGGGGGGAGGAAATCAGCCCCAGCATTTT,CASSLGGGGNQPQHF
TRBV29-1,-,TRBJ1-3,-,TGCAGCGTTTTGAGCCCTTCCTCTGGAAACACCATATATTTT,CSVLSPSSGNTIYF
TRBV5-8,TRBD1,TRBJ1-5,-,TGTGCCAGCAGCCAGACAGGGTATCAGCCCCAGCATTTT,CASSQTGYQPQHF
TRBV4-1,TRBD2,TRBJ2-3,-,TGCGCCAGCAGCCAAGTTCTCCAGCGGGGGGCGGGCGATACGCAGTATTTT,CASSQVLQRGAGDTQYF
TRBV21-1,-,TRBJ1-4,-,TGTGCCACCAAGACAGGGCGAGGTGAAAAACTGTTTTTT,CATKTGRGEKLFF
TRBV5-1,-,TRBJ2-2,-,TGCGCCAGCAGCTTTCTTTCTAGTCTGGTCGGGGAGCTGTTTTTT,CASSFLSSLVGELFF
TRBV6-1,TRBD1,TRBJ2-1,-,TGTGCCAGCAGTGAAAGGGGGCCTGGGGCCCCCGTGGGCAATGAGCAGTTCTTC,CASSERGPGAPVGNEQFF
TRBV5-1,TRBD1,TRBJ1-4,-,TGCGCCAGCAGCTTGGCTAGGGGGACAGGGGACGAAAAACTGTTTTTT,CASSLARGTGDEKLFF
TRBV9,-,TRBJ2-1,-,TGTGCCAGCAGCGGAGGGTTAGCCGCCAGCTCCTACAATGAGCAGTTCTTC,CASSGGLAASSYNEQFF
TRBV4-1,TRBD1,TRBJ2-1,-,TGCGCCAGCAGCCATGGTCGGGGGACAGGGGGATACAATGAGCAGTTCTTC,CASSHGRGTGGYNEQFF
TRBV2,-,TRBJ2-2,-,TGTGCCAGCAGTGATGGACTAACCGGGGAGCTGTTTTTT,CASSDGLTGELFF
TRBV7-2,TRBD2,TRBJ2-7,-,TGTGCCAGCAGCTTAGAAGGGCGGGGGGGCCCCCCCGAGCAGTACTTC,CASSLEGRGGPPEQYF
TRBV27,TRBD1,TRBJ2-7,-,TGTGCCAGCAGTCGTAGTACGCAAACAGGGGACCGCGAGCAGTACTTC,CASSRSTQTGDREQYF
TRBV27,-,TRBJ2-7,-,TGTGCCAGCCGACGGGAGTTGGGCTACGAGCAGTACTTC,CASRRELGYEQYF
TRBV2,-,TRBJ1-1,-,TGTGCCAGCAGGCACGACCACGGGACTGAAGCTTTCTTT,CASRHDHGTEAFF
TRBV4-1,TRBD2,TRBJ2-4,-,TGCGCCAGCAGCCAACCCGGGACTAGCGGGTCTGGTGGGAACATTCAGTACTTC,CASSQPGTSGSGGNIQYF
TRBV18,TRBD1,TRBJ2-3,once,TGTGCCAGCTCACCACCAGGGGGCTCTCGTGCAGATACGCAGTATTTT,CASSPPGGSRADTQYF
TRBV6-1,TRBD2,TRBJ2-7,-,TGTGCCAGCAGGGTAACTAGCGGGACGCCGGACGAGCAGTACTTC,CASRVTSGTPDEQYF
TRBV19,TRBD2,TRBJ2-1,-,TGTGCCAGTAGTATCGCCCTAGCGGGAGTCCCCTACAATGAGCAGTTCTTC,CASSIALAGVPYNEQFF
TRBV5-1,-,TRBJ2-6,few,TGCGCCAGCAGGGAGTCAGATGGGGCCAACGTCCTGACTTTC,CASRESDGANVLTF
TRBV5-6,-,TRBJ1-1,-,TGTGCCAGCAGCTTAATTTCGGGGGCTGAAGCTTTCTTT,CASSLISGAEAFF
TRBV7-6,-,TRBJ1-1,-,TGTGCCAGCAGCGAGGGGGTATTGTACACTGAAGCTTTCTTT,CASSEGVLYTEAFF
TRBV7-6,TRBD2,TRBJ2-5,-,TGTGCCAGCAGCCTGATGGGAGGGCTCCAAGAGACCCAGTACTTC,CASSLMGGLQETQYF
TRBV6-1,-,TRBJ2-7,-,TGTGCCAGCAGCTACAGCCACGACTCCTACGAGCAGTACTTC,CASSYSHDSYEQYF
TRBV6-1,TRBD1,TRBJ1-2,-,TGTGCCAGCACCGTCGGACAGGGGAGGGGATATGGCTACACCTTC,CASTVGQGRGYGYTF
TRBV10-1,-,TRBJ2-3,-,TGCGCCAGCAGCGACGATCGACAGAAACGACCCACAGATACGCAGTATTTT,CASSDDRQKRPTDTQYF
TRBV19,TRBD2,TRBJ2-1,-,TGTGCCAGTAGTTGGTCAGCGGGGGTTGAGCAGTTCTTC,CASSWSAGVEQFF
TRBV7-9,-,TRBJ2-3,-,TGTGCCAGCAGCTCACGGCCGGGTAGCGGACCCACAGATACGCAGTATTTT,CASSSRPGSGPTDTQYF